This TCR beta chain was observed in a study of cytomegalovirus exposure and HLA in healthy donors. The PCR used 60 Vbeta and 13 Jbeta primers. Clones were sequenced by immunoSEQ multiplex PCR, and TCRdb holds only the in-frame ones, with some missing. The repertoire holds about 120,000 clones, with roughly 65% as singletons. At the time of sampling, donors were nominally healthy, though unrecorded immune exposures were likely. Study-level findings and limits: Per a later analysis, 15,000 to 20,000 TCR beta sequences showed association with HLA alleles at 0.05 false discovery rate. In a later analysis, compared with equally common non-associated chains, HLA-associated beta chains were more expanded.

This clone was detected once. What it binds is unknown. Sequencing was done on a sample of PBMCs. The TCR sequence derives from a man in his forties or fifties in good health and CMV-seropositive.

Written as DNA, the CDR3 is TGCAGTGCACAGAACACCGGGGAGCTGTTTTTT. Encoded protein: CSAQNTGELFF. The genes are TRBV20-1 and TRBJ2-2; D remains unclear. Germline lookup yields CDR1 DFQATT and CDR2 SNEGSKA (reference sequence). CDR3 length equals 11 residues. The ends were cut back, 6 bases at V and 1 base at J, with 3 bases in the middle.